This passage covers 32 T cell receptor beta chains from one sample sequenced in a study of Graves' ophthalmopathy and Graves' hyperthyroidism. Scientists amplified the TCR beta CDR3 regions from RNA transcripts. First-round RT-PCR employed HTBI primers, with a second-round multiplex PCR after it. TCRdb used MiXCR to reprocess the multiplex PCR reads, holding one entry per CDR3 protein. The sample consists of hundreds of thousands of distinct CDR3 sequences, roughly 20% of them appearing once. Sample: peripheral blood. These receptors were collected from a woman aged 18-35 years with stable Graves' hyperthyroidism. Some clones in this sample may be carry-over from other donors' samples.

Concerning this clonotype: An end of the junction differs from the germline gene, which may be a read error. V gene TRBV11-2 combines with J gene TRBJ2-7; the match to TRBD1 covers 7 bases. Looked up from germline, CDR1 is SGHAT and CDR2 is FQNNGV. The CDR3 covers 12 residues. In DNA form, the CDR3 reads TGTGCCAGCAGCTTAGGGAAGGGACAGTGTTTTTTC. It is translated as CASSLGKGQCFF.

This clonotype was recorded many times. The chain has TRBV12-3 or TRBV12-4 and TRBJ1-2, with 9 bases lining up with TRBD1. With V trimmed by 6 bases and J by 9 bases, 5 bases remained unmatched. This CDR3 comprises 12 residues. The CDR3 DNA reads TGTGCCAGCAGACCGACAGGGGGACGCTACACCTTC. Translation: CASRPTGGRYTF.

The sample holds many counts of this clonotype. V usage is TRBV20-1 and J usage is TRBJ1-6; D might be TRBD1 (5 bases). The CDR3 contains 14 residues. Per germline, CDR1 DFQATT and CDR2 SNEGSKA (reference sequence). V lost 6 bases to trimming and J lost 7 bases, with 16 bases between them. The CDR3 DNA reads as TGCAGTGCCAGTCGGCAGGGTGACAATTCACCCCTCCACTTT. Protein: CSASRQGDNSPLHF.

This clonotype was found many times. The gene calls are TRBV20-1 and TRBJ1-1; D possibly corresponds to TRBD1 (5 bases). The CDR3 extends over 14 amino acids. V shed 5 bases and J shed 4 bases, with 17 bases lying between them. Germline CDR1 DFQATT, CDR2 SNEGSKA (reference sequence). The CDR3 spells CSAGPGGVFTEAFF. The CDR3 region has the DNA TGCAGTGCTGGACCGGGGGGGGTCTTCACTGAAGCTTTCTTT.

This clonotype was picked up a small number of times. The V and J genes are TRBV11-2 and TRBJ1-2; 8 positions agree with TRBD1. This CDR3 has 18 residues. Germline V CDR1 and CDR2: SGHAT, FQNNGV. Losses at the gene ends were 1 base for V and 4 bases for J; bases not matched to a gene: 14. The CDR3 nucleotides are TGTGCCAGCAGCTTAGTACCGGGACAGGCCTACCTTGGCTATGGCTACACCTTC. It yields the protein CASSLVPGQAYLGYGYTF.

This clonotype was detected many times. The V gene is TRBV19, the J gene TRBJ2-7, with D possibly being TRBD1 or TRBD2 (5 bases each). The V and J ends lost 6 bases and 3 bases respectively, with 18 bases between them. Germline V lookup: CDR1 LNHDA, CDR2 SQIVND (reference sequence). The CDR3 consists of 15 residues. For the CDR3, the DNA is TGTGCCAGTAGCGGGACGTGGGACGGTGGCTACGAGCAGTACTTC. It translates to CASSGTWDGGYEQYF.

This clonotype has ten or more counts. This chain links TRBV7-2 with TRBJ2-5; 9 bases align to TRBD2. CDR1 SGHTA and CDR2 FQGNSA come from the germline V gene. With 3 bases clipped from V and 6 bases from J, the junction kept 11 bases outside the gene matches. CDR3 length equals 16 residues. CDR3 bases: TGTGCCAGCAGCTTTGGGGCGGGGGGGCTTGAGAAGACCCAGTACTTC. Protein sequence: CASSFGAGGLEKTQYF.

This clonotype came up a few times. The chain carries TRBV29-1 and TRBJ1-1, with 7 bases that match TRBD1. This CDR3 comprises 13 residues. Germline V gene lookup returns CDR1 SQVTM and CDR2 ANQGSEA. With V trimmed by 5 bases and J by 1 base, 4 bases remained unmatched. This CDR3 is CSVSNRGNTEAFF. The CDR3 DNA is TGCAGCGTTTCGAACAGGGGGAACACTGAAGCTTTCTTT.

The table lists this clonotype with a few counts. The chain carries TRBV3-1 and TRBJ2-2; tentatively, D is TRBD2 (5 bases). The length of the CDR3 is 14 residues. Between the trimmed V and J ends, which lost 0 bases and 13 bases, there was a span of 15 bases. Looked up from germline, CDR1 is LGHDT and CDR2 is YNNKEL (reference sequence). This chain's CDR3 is CASSQDLKWERLFF. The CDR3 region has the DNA TGTGCCAGCAGCCAAGATCTCAAGTGGGAGAGGCTGTTTTTT.

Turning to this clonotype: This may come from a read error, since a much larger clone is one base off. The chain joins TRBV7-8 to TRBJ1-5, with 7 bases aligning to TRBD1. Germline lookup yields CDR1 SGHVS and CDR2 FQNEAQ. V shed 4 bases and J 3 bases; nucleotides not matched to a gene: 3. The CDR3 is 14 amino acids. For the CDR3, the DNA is TGTGCCAGCAGCTCGGGACAGCACAATCAGCCCCAGCATTTT. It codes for CASSSGQHNQPQHF.

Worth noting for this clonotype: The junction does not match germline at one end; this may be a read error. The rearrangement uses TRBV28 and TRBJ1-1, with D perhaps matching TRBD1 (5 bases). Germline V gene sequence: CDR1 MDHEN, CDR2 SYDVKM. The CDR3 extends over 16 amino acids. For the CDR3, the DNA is TGTGCCAGCAGTTTATGGGAGGGGTCCCTGAACATTGAAGCTTTCTTT. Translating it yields CASSLWEGSLNIEAFF.

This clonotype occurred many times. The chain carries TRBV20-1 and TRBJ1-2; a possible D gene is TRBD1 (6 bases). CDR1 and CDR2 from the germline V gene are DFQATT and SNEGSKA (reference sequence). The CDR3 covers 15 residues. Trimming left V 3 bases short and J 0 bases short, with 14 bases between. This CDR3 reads CSASNQGGSNYGYTF. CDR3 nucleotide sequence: TGCAGTGCTAGCAATCAAGGGGGTTCTAACTATGGCTACACCTTC.

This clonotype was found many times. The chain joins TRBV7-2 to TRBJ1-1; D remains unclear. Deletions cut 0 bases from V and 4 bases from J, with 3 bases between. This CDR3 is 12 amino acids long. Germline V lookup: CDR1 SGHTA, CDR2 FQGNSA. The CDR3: CASSLAVTEAFF. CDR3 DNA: TGTGCCAGCAGCTTAGCGGTCACTGAAGCTTTCTTT.

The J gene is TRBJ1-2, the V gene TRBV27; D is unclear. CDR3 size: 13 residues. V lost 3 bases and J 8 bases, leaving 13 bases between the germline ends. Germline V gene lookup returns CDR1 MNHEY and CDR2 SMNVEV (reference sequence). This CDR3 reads CASSFIGDRGYTF. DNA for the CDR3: TGTGCCAGCAGTTTCATCGGCGATAGGGGCTACACCTTC.

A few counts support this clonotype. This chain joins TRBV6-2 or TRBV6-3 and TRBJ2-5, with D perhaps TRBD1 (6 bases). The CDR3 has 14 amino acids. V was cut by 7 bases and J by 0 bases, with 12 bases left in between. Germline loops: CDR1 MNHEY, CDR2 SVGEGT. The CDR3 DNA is TGTGCCAGCACGGACAGAAGTTACCAAGAGACCCAGTACTTC. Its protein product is CASTDRSYQETQYF.

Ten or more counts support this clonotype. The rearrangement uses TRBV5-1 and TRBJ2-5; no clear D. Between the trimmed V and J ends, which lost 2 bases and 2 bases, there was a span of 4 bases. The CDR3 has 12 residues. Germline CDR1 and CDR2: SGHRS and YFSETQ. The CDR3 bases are TGCGCCAGCAGCTTTGTTCAAGAGACCCAGTACTTC. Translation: CASSFVQETQYF.

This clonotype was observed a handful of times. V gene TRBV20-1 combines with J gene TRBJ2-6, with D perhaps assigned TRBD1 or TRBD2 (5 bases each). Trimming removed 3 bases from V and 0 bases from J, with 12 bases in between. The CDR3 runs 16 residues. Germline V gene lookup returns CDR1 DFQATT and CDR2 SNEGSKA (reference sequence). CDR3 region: CSASQGGPSGANVLTF. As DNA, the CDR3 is TGCAGTGCTAGCCAGGGCGGGCCCTCTGGGGCCAACGTCCTGACTTTC.

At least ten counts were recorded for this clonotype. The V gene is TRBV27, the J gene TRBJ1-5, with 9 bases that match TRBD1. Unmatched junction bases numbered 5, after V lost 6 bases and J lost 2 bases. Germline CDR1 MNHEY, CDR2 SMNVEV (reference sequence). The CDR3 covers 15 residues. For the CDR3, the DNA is TGTGCCAGCAGACCGGGACAGGGTGGCAATCAGCCCCAGCATTTT. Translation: CASRPGQGGNQPQHF.

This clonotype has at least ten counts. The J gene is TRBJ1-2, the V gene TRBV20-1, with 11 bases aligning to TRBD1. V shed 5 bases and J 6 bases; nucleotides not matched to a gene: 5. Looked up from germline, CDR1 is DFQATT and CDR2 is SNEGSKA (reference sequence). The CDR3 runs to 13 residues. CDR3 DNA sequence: TGCAGTGCTGGTGGACAGGGGGCGCATGGCTACACCTTC. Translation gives CSAGGQGAHGYTF.

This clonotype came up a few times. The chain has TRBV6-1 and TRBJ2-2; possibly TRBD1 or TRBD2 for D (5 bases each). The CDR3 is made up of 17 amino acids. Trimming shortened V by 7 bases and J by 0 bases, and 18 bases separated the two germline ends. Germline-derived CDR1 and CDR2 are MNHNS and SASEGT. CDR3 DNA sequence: TGTGCCAGCAACCCCAGACGGGGCCTGTCGAACACCGGGGAGCTGTTTTTT. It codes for CASNPRRGLSNTGELFF.

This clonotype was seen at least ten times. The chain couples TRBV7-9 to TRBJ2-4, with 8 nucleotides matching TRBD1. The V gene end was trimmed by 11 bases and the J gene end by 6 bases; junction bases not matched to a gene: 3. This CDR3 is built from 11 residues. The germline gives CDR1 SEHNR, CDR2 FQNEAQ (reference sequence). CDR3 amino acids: CAADRGNIQYF. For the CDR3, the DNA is TGTGCCGCAGACAGGGGAAACATTCAGTACTTC.

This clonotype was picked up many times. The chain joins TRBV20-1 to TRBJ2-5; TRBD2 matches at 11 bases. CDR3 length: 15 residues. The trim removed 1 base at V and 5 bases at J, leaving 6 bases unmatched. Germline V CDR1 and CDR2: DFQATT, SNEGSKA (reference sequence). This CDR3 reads CSARGLAGQRETQYF. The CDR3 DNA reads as TGCAGTGCTAGAGGACTAGCGGGACAGAGGGAGACCCAGTACTTC.

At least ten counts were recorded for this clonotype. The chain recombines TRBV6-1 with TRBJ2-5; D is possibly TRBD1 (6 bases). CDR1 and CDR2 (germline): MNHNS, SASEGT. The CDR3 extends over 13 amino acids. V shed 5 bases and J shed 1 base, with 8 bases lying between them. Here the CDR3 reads CASSRTVQETQYF. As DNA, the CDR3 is TGTGCCAGCAGTCGGACAGTCCAAGAGACCCAGTACTTC.

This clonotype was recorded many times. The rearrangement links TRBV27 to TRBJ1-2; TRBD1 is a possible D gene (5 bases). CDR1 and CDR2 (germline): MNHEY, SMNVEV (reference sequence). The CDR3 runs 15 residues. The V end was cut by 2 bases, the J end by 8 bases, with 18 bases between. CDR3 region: CASSLAQVSPLGYTF. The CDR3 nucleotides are TGTGCCAGCAGTTTAGCACAGGTCTCCCCCTTGGGCTACACCTTC.

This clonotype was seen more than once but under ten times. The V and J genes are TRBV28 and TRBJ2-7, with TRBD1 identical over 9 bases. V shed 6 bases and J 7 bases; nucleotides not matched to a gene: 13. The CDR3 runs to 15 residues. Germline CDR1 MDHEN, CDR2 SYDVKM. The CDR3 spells CASRLGTGIIGEQYF. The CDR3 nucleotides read TGTGCCAGCAGGTTGGGGACAGGGATTATTGGGGAGCAGTACTTC.

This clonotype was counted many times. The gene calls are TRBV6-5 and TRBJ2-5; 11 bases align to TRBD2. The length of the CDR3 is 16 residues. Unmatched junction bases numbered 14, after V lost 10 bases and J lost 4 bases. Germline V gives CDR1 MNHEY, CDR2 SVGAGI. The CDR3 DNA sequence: TGTGCCACCCGAGATATGACTAGCGGGATGGGAGAGACCCAGTACTTC. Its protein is CATRDMTSGMGETQYF.

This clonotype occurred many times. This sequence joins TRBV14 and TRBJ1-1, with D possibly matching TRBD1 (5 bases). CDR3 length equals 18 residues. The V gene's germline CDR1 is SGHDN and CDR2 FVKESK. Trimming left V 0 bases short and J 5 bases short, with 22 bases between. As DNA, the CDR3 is TGTGCCAGCAGCCAAGATCTTAAGGGCAGGGCAGGGACGACTGAAGCTTTCTTT. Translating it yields CASSQDLKGRAGTTEAFF.

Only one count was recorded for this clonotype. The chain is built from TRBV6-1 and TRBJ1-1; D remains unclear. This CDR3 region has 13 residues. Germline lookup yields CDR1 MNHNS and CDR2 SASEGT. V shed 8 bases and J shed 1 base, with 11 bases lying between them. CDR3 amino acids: CASGGSPNTEAFF. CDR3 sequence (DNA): TGTGCCAGCGGAGGGTCCCCGAACACTGAAGCTTTCTTT.

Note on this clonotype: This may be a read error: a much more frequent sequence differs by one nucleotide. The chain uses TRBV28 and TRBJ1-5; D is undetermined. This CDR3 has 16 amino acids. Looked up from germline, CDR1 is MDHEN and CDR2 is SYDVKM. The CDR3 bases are TGTGCCAGCAGTTCGATCACGGAGAGTATCAATCAGCCCCAGGATTTT. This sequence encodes CASSSITESINQPQDF.

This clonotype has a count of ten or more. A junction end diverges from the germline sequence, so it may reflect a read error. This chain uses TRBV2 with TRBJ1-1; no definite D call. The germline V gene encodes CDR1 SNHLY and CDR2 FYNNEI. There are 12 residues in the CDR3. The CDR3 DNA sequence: TGTGCCGGCAGACGGCTGAACACTGAAGCTTTCTTT. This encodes CAGRRLNTEAFF.

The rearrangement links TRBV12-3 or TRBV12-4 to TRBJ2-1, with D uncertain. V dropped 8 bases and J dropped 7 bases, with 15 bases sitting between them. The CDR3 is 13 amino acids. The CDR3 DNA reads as TGTGCCAGCTCGAATTACCTAGGGAATGAGCAGTTCTTC. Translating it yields CASSNYLGNEQFF.

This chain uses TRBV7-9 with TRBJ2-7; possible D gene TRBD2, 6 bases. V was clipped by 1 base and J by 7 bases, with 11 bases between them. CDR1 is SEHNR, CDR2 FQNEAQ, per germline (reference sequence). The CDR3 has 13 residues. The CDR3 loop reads CASSLVVGGEQYF. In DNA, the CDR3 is TGTGCCAGCAGCTTAGTGGTTGGGGGGGAGCAGTACTTC. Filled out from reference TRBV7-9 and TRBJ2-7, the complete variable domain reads DTGVSQNPRHKITKRGQNVTFRCDPISEHNRLYWYRQTLGQGPEFLTYFQNEAQLEKSRLLSDRFSAERPKGSFSTLEIQRTEQGDSAMYLCASSLVVGGEQYFGPGTRLTVT.